This is a list of T cell receptor beta chains from one sample in a study of cytomegalovirus exposure and HLA in healthy donors. Sequencing was performed with immunoSEQ multiplex PCR; in TCRdb, only in-frame clones are kept and a portion is missing. The profile shows around 120,000 clones, more than 60% of them singletons. Sequencing used PBMCs. These receptors were taken from a woman between 45 and 60 years old in good health and CMV-seropositive. CDR3s include the opening cysteine and the closing phenylalanine or tryptophan. The order of the fields is D gene, V gene, clone size, J gene, CDR3 DNA, CDR3 protein. D genes are given only for firm matches. Part of the rows lack a size; the others show once, few, many or a class for expanded clones.

.,TRBV4-2,few,TRBJ2-5,TGTGCCAGCAGCAGACAGCAGCAAGAGACCCAGTACTTC,CASSRQQQETQYF
TRBD2,TRBV2,.,TRBJ2-7,TGTGCCAGCAGTCCCGGGACTAGCGGGAGCGAGCAGTACTTC,CASSPGTSGSEQYF
.,TRBV30,.,TRBJ2-2,TGTGCCTGGAGTGTACAACAGCCGCCCGGGGAGCTGTTTTTT,CAWSVQQPPGELFF
TRBD1,TRBV5-1,.,TRBJ2-5,TGCGCCAGCAGCCCCACACCGCGACAGGGTGGAGAGACCCAGTACTTC,CASSPTPRQGGETQYF
TRBD2,TRBV7-9,.,TRBJ2-5,TGTGCCAGCAGCGCCGGACTAGACCAAGAGACCCAGTACTTC,CASSAGLDQETQYF
TRBD2,TRBV9,.,TRBJ2-6,TGTGCCAGCAGCCTGGGACTAGCGGGGGCCGCTGGGGCCAACGTCCTGACTTTC,CASSLGLAGAAGANVLTF
.,TRBV7-8,.,TRBJ1-2,TGTGCCAGCAGCTCAGATTCAGGGGACACCTATGGCTACACCTTC,CASSSDSGDTYGYTF
TRBD2,TRBV7-2,.,TRBJ2-7,TGTGCCAGCAGCTTTCCGCTAGCGGGGACCCTCTCCTACGAGCAGTACTTC,CASSFPLAGTLSYEQYF
TRBD2,TRBV29-1,.,TRBJ2-1,TGCAGCGTAGTAACCGGGACTAGCTCCTACAATGAGCAGTTCTTC,CSVVTGTSSYNEQFF
TRBD1,TRBV5-8,once,TRBJ2-1,TGTGCCAGCAGTCAGACAGGGCGTGACAATGAGCAGTTCTTC,CASSQTGRDNEQFF
.,TRBV7-7,.,TRBJ2-3,TGTGCTAGCAGCTTAGAGGGGGTCACAGATACGCAGTATTTT,CASSLEGVTDTQYF
.,TRBV27,.,TRBJ1-1,TGTGCCAGCAGTTTAGCAGGGTACACTGAAGCTTTCTTT,CASSLAGYTEAFF